The 27 T cell receptor beta chains given below trace back to one sample, sequenced in a study of shared clonotypes between healthy human individuals. Generated by immunoSEQ multiplex PCR, the TCRdb table keeps only in-frame clones and is missing some. The table includes about 640,000 clones, roughly 70% detected once. The specimen was memory CD4+ T cells sorted from blood. Subset meaning: CD45RA-negative fraction. These TCRs come from a woman aged 25 to 39 in good health.

V gene TRBV5-1 combines with J gene TRBJ2-4; 8 nucleotides align to TRBD2. V shed 4 bases, J shed 0 bases, and the junction held 6 bases outside the gene matches. Germline CDR1 is SGHRS and CDR2 is YFSETQ. The CDR3 is 16 residues long. The CDR3, as DNA: TGCGCCAGCAGCCCCTTAGCGGGAATAGCCAAAAACATTCAGTACTTC. The encoded protein is CASSPLAGIAKNIQYF.

The chain recombines TRBV28 with TRBJ1-4, with no clear D. Germline V gene sequence: CDR1 MDHEN, CDR2 SYDVKM. V shed 1 base and J shed 7 bases, with 1 base lying between them. The CDR3 consists of 11 residues. This chain's CDR3 is CASSLSEKLFF. As DNA, the CDR3 is TGTGCCAGCAGTTTATCTGAAAAACTGTTTTTT.

Worth noting for this clone: A far larger clone is one base from this, pointing to a likely read error. The chain uses TRBV7-9 and TRBJ2-5, with TRBD2 matching 9 bases. Trimming took 1 base from V and 3 from J; bases not matched to a gene: 0. CDR3 size: 14 residues. Germline assignment: CDR1 SEHNR and CDR2 FQNEAQ (reference sequence). CDR3 coding DNA: TGTGCCAGCAGCTTAGGACTAGCGGAAGAGACCCAGTACTTC. Protein: CASSLGLAEETQYF.

The V gene is TRBV30, the J gene TRBJ2-3; D is unclear. Per germline, CDR1 GTSNPN and CDR2 SVGIG (reference sequence). The V and J ends lost 0 bases and 6 bases respectively, with 4 bases between them. CDR3 length: 11 amino acids. CDR3 in DNA: TGTGCCTGGAGTGTAATGGATACGCAGTATTTT. This encodes CAWSVMDTQYF.

The gene calls are TRBV11-2 and TRBJ2-1, with a possible D match to TRBD2 (5 bases). V lost 1 base and J lost 6, with 10 bases in between. Germline loops: CDR1 SGHAT, CDR2 FQNNGV. The CDR3 extends over 14 amino acids. The CDR3 coding sequence is TGTGCCAGCAGCTTAGGGAGGACTTCCAATGAGCAGTTCTTC. Its protein product is CASSLGRTSNEQFF.

This clone was picked up a small number of times. In nucleotides, the CDR3 is TGTGCCAGCAGTACGAGACAGACAGATACGCAGTATTTT. The encoded protein is CASSTRQTDTQYF. The V call is TRBV6-1, the J call TRBJ2-3; maybe TRBD1 (5 bases). The V gene lost 5 bases and the J gene lost 3 bases, with 9 bases spanning the gap. This CDR3 is 13 amino acids long. CDR1 and CDR2 (germline): MNHNS, SASEGT.

For the CDR3, the DNA is TGTGCCAGCAGCTTAGGAGGTGCCAGTGTGAACACTGAAGCTTTCTTT. It yields the protein CASSLGGASVNTEAFF. The V call is TRBV11-3, the J call TRBJ1-1, with D unresolved. Trimming removed 1 base from V and 0 bases from J, with 12 bases in between. Germline CDR1 reads SGHNT; CDR2 reads YENEEA. This CDR3 contains 16 residues.

V and J are TRBV4-1 and TRBJ1-5; weak D call: TRBD1 (5 bases). The ends were cut back, 1 base at V and 2 bases at J, with 12 bases in the middle. The CDR3 sequence is 16 residues long. Germline CDR1 is MGHRA and CDR2 is YSYEKL. The CDR3 DNA sequence: TGCGCCAGCAGCCAAGCGGGGGAATGGCGCAATCAGCCCCAGCATTTT. It yields the protein CASSQAGEWRNQPQHF.

Comments on this clone: The sample has other DNA sequences that encode this CDR3 too. The chain carries TRBV2 and TRBJ2-7; 8 bases match TRBD2. V lost 3 bases and J lost 4; bases outside the gene matches: 8. The CDR3 runs 15 residues. Germline CDR1 SNHLY, CDR2 FYNNEI. The CDR3: CASSEGTSGVYEQYF. The CDR3 DNA follows: TGTGCCAGCAGTGAGGGAACTAGCGGAGTATACGAGCAGTACTTC.

The chain links TRBV21-1 to TRBJ2-7; TRBD2, the D gene given by the table, was not confirmed from the DNA. TRBV21-1 is designated a pseudogene. CDR3 size: 15 residues. This CDR3 is CASSKVVESSYEQYF. CDR3 coding DNA: TGTGCCAGCAGCAAAGTAGTCGAGAGCTCCTACGAGCAGTACTTC.

This clone was seen once. V usage is TRBV12-5 and J usage is TRBJ2-5; D unclear. V lost 4 bases, J lost 5 bases, and 14 bases lay in between. CDR1 is LGHNT and CDR2 is FRNRAP in the germline V gene. CDR3 length equals 14 residues. The CDR3 nucleotides are TGTGCTAGTGGTTCCGGAGTGTTAGGGGAGACCCAGTACTTC. The encoded protein is CASGSGVLGETQYF.

This rearrangement joins TRBV10-3 to TRBJ1-4; 9 bases map to TRBD1. The CDR3 loop spans 13 amino acids. Germline trimming cut 4 bases from V and 6 bases from J; bases unmatched to any gene: 0. Germline V gene data show CDR1 as ENHRY and CDR2 as SYGVKD. CDR3 nucleotides: TGTGCCATCAGTGGACAGGGGGATGAAAAACTGTTTTTT. Translation: CAISGQGDEKLFF.

The chain joins TRBV27 to TRBJ1-5; D is possibly TRBD1 (5 bases). This CDR3 has 18 amino acids. The germline V gene encodes CDR1 MNHEY and CDR2 SMNVEV (reference sequence). V lost 10 bases, J lost 1 base, and 26 bases lay in between. The CDR3 here is CAISPDSSIIKSNQPQHF. For the CDR3, the DNA is TGTGCCATCTCCCCCGACAGTTCGATTATCAAGAGCAATCAGCCCCAGCATTTT.

The chain has TRBV5-4 and TRBJ2-3, with unresolved D. The CDR3 is 14 amino acids. V was shortened by 0 bases and J by 2 bases, with 7 bases between the two germline ends. Germline CDR1 is SGHNT and CDR2 is YYREEE (reference sequence). For the CDR3, the DNA is TGTGCCAGCAGCTTGGCAAGGGACACAGATACGCAGTATTTT. It is translated as CASSLARDTDTQYF.

The genes are TRBV2 and TRBJ1-1; TRBD1 matches 7 bases. Per germline, CDR1 SNHLY and CDR2 FYNNEI. J was trimmed by 4 bases and V by 6 bases; bases with no gene match: 8. The CDR3 is made up of 14 amino acids. The CDR3 spells CASSESRQGTEAFF. In nucleotides, the CDR3 is TGTGCCAGCAGCGAATCGAGACAGGGCACTGAAGCTTTCTTT.

This chain links TRBV2 with TRBJ2-4; no clear D. V was shortened by 2 bases and J by 3 bases, with 11 bases between the two germline ends. CDR3 length: 15 amino acids. Germline V gene lookup returns CDR1 SNHLY and CDR2 FYNNEI. The CDR3 bases are TGTGCCAGCAGTGAAAGCCCGTACCTCAAAAACATTCAGTACTTC. This codes for CASSESPYLKNIQYF.

The chain uses TRBV28 and TRBJ1-6; D is undetermined. The CDR3 is 15 amino acids. Germline V lookup: CDR1 MDHEN, CDR2 SYDVKM. V shed 2 bases and J shed 7 bases, with 12 bases lying between them. Here the CDR3 reads CASSLVTFANSPLHF. The CDR3 bases are TGTGCCAGCAGTTTAGTAACCTTTGCCAATTCACCCCTCCACTTT.

The V gene is TRBV28, the J gene TRBJ2-5, with a tentative D call TRBD2 (7 bases). Germline values: CDR1 MDHEN, CDR2 SYDVKM. V was clipped by 4 bases and J by 0 bases, with 18 bases between them. CDR3 length equals 17 residues. The CDR3 DNA sequence: TGTGCCAGCAGTTCCCATCTCGAGGGGGGGTACCAAGAGACCCAGTACTTC. Residues: CASSSHLEGGYQETQYF.

This clone has a count of ten or more. The chain combines TRBV2 with TRBJ1-4; D might be TRBD1 (5 bases). The germline gives CDR1 SNHLY, CDR2 FYNNEI. V shed 3 bases and J shed 0 bases, with 8 bases lying between them. The CDR3 sequence is 15 residues long. Here the CDR3 DNA reads TGTGCCAGCAGTGATAGGGGTGCAACTAATGAAAAACTGTTTTTT. Its protein is CASSDRGATNEKLFF.

This clone has more than one count but fewer than ten. This sequence joins TRBV10-3 and TRBJ2-7, with unresolved D. Germline-derived CDR1 and CDR2 are ENHRY and SYGVKD. V lost 0 bases and J lost 0, with 9 bases in between. The CDR3 length is 15 residues. CDR3 region: CAISESAQNSYEQYF. Written as DNA, the CDR3 is TGTGCCATCAGTGAGTCTGCCCAGAACTCCTACGAGCAGTACTTC.

The V call is TRBV5-6, the J call TRBJ2-1, with no clear D. Germline assignment: CDR1 SGHDT and CDR2 YYEEEE. The CDR3 extends over 11 amino acids. The V end was cut by 1 base, the J end by 8 bases, with 4 bases between. The CDR3 protein is CASSLLYEQFF. The CDR3 nucleotides are TGTGCCAGCAGCTTGTTGTATGAGCAGTTCTTC.

This clone appeared once. The J gene is TRBJ2-5, the V gene TRBV5-1; TRBD2 might be the D (5 bases). Between the trimmed V and J ends, which lost 1 base and 3 bases, there was a span of 7 bases. Germline values: CDR1 SGHRS, CDR2 YFSETQ. The CDR3 length is 13 residues. The CDR3 DNA is TGCGCCAGCAGCTTGCTGCGGGAAGAGACCCAGTACTTC. Its translation is CASSLLREETQYF.

The chain couples TRBV11-2 to TRBJ2-1; no clear D. Germline V gene lookup returns CDR1 SGHAT and CDR2 FQNNGV. The length of the CDR3 is 14 residues. V was cut by 1 base and J by 6 bases, with 10 bases left in between. The CDR3 is CASSLVSRANEQFF. The CDR3 DNA follows: TGTGCCAGCAGCTTAGTTTCACGGGCCAATGAGCAGTTCTTC.

This clone was counted many times. Other DNA sequences in this specimen translate into the identical CDR3. The J gene is TRBJ2-1, the V gene TRBV5-1, with D perhaps TRBD1 (5 bases). Germline assignment: CDR1 SGHRS and CDR2 YFSETQ. Deletions cut 0 bases from V and 2 bases from J, with 9 bases between. This CDR3 region has 15 residues. CDR3 sequence reads: CASSLDSGTYNEQFF. CDR3 in DNA: TGCGCCAGCAGCTTGGATTCAGGGACCTACAATGAGCAGTTCTTC.

This rearrangement joins TRBV19 to TRBJ2-7; D may be TRBD1 (5 bases). CDR3 length equals 15 residues. V lost 3 bases to trimming and J lost 2 bases, with 14 bases between them. Germline loops: CDR1 LNHDA, CDR2 SQIVND (reference sequence). CDR3 amino acids: CASSMVTIGAYEQYF. In DNA, the CDR3 is TGTGCCAGTAGTATGGTGACCATAGGGGCCTACGAGCAGTACTTC.

This clone was found a few times. The V and J genes are TRBV28 and TRBJ1-3, with D possibly matching TRBD1 (5 bases). CDR1 is MDHEN, CDR2 SYDVKM, per germline. This CDR3 has 15 residues. Deletions cut 3 bases from V and 0 bases from J, with 9 bases between. In DNA form, the CDR3 reads TGTGCCAGCAGTTTCGGGACGGCCTCTGGAAACACCATATATTTT. Encoded protein: CASSFGTASGNTIYF.

The chain combines TRBV5-1 with TRBJ2-1; D unclear. Germline CDR1 SGHRS, CDR2 YFSETQ. V lost 4 bases and J lost 2, with 7 bases in between. There are 13 residues in the CDR3. The CDR3 spells CASSTSAYNEQFF. DNA for the CDR3: TGCGCCAGCAGCACAAGTGCCTACAATGAGCAGTTCTTC.